This entry concerns a single T cell receptor (beta chain). Its target is unknown. Roughly 0.45 to 1 ug RNA was reverse transcribed with random hexamers. immunoSEQ multiplex PCR amplified TCR beta CDR3 across 54 Vbeta, 13 Jbeta. Each CDR3 protein is one row after TCRdb ran MiXCR on the immunoSEQ multiplex PCR reads. The table lists approximately 170,000 distinct CDR3 sequences, roughly 94% of them singletons. Negative isolation yielded CD8+ and CD4+ T cells; FACS enriched TEMRA cells. The sample is drawn from a study of CD8 T cells in Susac syndrome. Regarding the study as a whole: As the study acknowledged, the number of individuals who were part of its TCR sequencing and HLA analysis was relatively small.

The sample taken for sequencing was CD4+ T cells from PBMCs. The receptor was isolated from a human donor with multiple sclerosis.

The CDR3: CASSDRPDTEAFF. The DNA of the CDR3 is TGTGCCAGCAGCGATAGACCTGACACTGAAGCTTTCTTT. The chain has TRBV5-4 and TRBJ1-1; D is ambiguous. The CDR3 loop spans 13 amino acids. The V end lost 4 bases, the J end lost 3 bases, and 10 bases lay between the germline ends. Per the germline V gene, CDR1 is SGHNT and CDR2 is YYREEE (reference sequence).